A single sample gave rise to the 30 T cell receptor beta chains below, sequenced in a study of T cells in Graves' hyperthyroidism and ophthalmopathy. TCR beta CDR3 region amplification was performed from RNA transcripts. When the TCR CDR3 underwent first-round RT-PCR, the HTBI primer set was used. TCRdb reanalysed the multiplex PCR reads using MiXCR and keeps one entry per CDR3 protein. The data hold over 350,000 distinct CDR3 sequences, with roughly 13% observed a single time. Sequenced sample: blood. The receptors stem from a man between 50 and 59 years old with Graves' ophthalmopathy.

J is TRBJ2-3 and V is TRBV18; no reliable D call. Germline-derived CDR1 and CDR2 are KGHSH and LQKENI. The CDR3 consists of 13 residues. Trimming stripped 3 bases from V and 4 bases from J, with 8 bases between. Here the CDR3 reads CASSPGVSDTQYF. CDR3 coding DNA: TGTGCCAGCTCACCCGGCGTCTCAGATACGCAGTATTTT.

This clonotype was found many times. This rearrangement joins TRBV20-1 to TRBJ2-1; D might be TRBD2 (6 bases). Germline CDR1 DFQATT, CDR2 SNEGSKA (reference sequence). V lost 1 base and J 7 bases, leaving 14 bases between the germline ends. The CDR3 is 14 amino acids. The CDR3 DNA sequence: TGCAGTGCTAGAGTCGGGGGATTAGAAAATGAGCAGTTCTTC. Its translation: CSARVGGLENEQFF.

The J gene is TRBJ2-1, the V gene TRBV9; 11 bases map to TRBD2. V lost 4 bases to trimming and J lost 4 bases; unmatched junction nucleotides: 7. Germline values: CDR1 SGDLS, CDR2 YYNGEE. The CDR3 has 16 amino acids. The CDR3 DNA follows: TGTGCCAGCAGCTTTCTAGCGGGAGGAAGGTACAATGAGCAGTTCTTC. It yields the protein CASSFLAGGRYNEQFF.

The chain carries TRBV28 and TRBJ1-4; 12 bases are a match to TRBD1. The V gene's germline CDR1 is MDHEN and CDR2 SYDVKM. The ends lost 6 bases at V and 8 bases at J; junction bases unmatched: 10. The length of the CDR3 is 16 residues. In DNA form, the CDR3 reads TGTGCCAGCAGGGCCGGGACAGGGGGCACGAGAGAAAAACTGTTTTTT. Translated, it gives CASRAGTGGTREKLFF. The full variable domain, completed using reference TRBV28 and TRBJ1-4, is DVKVTQSSRYLVKRTGEKVFLECVQDMDHENMFWYRQDPGLGLRLIYFSYDVKMKEKGDIPEGYSVSREKKERFSLILESASTNQTSMYLCASRAGTGGTREKLFFGSGTQLSVL.

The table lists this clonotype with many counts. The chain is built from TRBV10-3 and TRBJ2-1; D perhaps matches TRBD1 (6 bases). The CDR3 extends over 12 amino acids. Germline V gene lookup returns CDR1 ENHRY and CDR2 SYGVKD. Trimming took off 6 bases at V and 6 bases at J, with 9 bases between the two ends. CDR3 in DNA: TGTGCCATCAGGGAAGGGGGCAATGAGCAGTTCTTC. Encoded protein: CAIREGGNEQFF.

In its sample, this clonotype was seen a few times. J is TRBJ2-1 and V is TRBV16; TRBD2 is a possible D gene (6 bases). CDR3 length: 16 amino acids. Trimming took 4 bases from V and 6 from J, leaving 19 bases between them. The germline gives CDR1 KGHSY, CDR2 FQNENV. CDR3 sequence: CASSPSWERAGNEQFF. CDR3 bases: TGTGCCAGCAGCCCCAGTTGGGAGCGGGCTGGCAATGAGCAGTTCTTC.

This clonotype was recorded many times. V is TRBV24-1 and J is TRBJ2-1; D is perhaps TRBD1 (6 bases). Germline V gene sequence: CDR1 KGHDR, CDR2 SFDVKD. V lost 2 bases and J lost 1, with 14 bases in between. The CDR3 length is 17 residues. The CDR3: CATSDSRTGWSYNEQFF. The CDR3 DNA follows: TGTGCCACCAGTGATTCCAGAACAGGGTGGTCCTACAATGAGCAGTTCTTC.

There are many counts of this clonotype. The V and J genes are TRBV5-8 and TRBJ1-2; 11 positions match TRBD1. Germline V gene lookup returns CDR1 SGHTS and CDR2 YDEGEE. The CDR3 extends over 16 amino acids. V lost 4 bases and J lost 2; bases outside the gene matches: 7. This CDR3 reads CASSPWTGGVNYGYTF. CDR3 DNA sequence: TGTGCCAGCAGCCCCTGGACAGGGGGCGTCAACTATGGCTACACCTTC.

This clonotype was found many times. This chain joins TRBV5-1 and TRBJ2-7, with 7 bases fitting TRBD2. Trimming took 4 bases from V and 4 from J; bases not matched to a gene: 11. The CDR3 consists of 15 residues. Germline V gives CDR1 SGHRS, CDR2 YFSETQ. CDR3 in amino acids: CASSALAGEDYEQYF. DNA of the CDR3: TGCGCCAGCAGCGCCCTTGCGGGAGAAGATTACGAGCAGTACTTC. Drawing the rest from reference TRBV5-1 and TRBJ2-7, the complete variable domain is KAGVTQTPRYLIKTRGQQVTLSCSPISGHRSVSWYQQTPGQGLQFLFEYFSETQRNKGNFPGRFSGRQFSNSRSEMNVSTLELGDSALYLCASSALAGEDYEQYFGPGTRLTVT.

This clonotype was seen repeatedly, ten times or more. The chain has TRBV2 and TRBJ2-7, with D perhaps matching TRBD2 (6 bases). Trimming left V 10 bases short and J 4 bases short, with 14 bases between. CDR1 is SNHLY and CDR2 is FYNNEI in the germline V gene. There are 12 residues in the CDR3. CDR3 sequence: CATSTSSYEQYF. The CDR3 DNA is TGTGCCACCTCGACTAGTTCTTACGAGCAGTACTTC.

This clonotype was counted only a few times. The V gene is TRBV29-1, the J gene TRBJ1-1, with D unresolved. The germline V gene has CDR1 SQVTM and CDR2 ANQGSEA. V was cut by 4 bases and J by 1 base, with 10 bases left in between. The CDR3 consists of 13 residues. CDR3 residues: CSVVRTENTEAFF. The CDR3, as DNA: TGCAGCGTTGTCCGGACCGAGAACACTGAAGCTTTCTTT. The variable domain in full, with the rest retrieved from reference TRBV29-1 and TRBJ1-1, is SAVISQKPSRDICQRGTSLTIQCQVDSQVTMMFWYRQQPGQSLTLIATANQGSEATYESGFVIDKFPISRPNLTFSTLTVSNMSPEDSSIYLCSVVRTENTEAFFGQGTRLTVV.

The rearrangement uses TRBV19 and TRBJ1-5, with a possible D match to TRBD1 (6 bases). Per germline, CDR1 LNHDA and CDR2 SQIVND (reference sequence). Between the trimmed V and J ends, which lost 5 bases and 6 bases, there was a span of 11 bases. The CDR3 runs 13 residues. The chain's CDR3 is CASSVDRTQPQHF. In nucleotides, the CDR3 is TGTGCCAGTAGTGTCGACAGGACTCAGCCCCAGCATTTT.

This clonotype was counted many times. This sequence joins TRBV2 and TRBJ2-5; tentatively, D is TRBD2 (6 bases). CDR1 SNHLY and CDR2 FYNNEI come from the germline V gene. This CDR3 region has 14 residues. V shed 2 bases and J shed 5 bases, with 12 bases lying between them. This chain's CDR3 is CASSERRGGETQYF. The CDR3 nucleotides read TGTGCCAGCAGTGAACGTCGGGGAGGTGAGACCCAGTACTTC.

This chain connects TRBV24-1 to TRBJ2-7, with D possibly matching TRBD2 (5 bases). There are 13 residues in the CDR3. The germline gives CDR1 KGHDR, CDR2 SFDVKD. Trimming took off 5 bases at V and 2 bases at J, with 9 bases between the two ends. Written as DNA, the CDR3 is TGTGCCACCAGTGTGACCGGGACCTACGAGCAGTACTTC. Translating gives CATSVTGTYEQYF.

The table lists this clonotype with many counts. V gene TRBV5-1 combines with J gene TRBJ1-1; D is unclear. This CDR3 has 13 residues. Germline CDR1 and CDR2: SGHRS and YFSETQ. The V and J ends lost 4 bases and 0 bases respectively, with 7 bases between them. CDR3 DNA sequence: TGCGCCAGCAGCAAGGACGTGAACACTGAAGCTTTCTTT. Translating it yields CASSKDVNTEAFF.

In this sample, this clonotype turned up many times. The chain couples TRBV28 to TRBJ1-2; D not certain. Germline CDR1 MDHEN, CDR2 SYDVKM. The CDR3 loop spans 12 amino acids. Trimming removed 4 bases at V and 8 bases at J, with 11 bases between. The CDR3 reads CASSSGLKGYTF. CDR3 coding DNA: TGTGCCAGCAGTTCGGGTCTTAAGGGCTACACCTTC.

The chain's CDR3 is CASSPQTSGETYNEQFF. The CDR3 nucleotides are TGTGCCAGCAGCCCCCAGACTAGCGGGGAGACCTACAATGAGCAGTTCTTC. The rearrangement uses TRBV3-1 and TRBJ2-1, with 11 bases that match TRBD2. V lost 4 bases to trimming and J lost 2 bases; unmatched junction nucleotides: 7. The germline V gene has CDR1 LGHDT and CDR2 YNNKEL (reference sequence). This CDR3 is built from 17 residues.

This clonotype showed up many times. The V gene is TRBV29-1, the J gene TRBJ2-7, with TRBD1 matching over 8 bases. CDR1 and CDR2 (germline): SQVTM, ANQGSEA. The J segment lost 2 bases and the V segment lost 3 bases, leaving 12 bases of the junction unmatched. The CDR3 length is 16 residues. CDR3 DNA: TGCAGCGTTGAGGCAGGGGGCGCTTCAGGAGCCTACGAGCAGTACTTC. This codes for CSVEAGGASGAYEQYF.

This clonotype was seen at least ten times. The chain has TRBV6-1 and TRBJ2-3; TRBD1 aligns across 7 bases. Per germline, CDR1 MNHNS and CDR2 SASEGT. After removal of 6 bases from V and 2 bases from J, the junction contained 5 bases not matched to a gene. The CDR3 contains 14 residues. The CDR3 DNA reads TGTGCCAGCAGCCTGGGACAGACCACAGATACGCAGTATTTT. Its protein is CASSLGQTTDTQYF.

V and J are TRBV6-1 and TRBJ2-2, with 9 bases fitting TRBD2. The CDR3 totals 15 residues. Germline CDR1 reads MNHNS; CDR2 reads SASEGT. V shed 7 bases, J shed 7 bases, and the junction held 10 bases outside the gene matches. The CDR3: CASNNEGLALGELFF. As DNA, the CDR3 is TGTGCCAGCAACAACGAGGGACTAGCCCTCGGGGAGCTGTTTTTT.

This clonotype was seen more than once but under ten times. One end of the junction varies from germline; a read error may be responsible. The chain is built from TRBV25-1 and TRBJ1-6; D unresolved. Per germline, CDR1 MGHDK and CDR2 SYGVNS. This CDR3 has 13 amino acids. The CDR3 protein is CASSTHLDSPLHF. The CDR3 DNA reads TGTGCCAGTTCGACACATTTGGATTCGCCCCTCCACTTT.

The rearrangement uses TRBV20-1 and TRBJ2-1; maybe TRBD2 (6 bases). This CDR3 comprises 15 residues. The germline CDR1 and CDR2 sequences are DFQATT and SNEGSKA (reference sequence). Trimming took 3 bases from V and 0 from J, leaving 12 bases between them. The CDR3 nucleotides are TGCAGTGCTAGGTGGGAGGCCAGCTCCTACAATGAGCAGTTCTTC. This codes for CSARWEASSYNEQFF.

The CDR3 DNA reads TGTGCCAGCAGCCCCATCCGGGACCCCGGTACCGGGGAGCTGTTTTTT. Its protein is CASSPIRDPGTGELFF. V gene TRBV11-2 combines with J gene TRBJ2-2; D is possibly TRBD1 or TRBD2 (5 bases each). The CDR3 has 16 amino acids. Germline CDR1 reads SGHAT; CDR2 reads FQNNGV. V lost 5 bases to trimming and J lost 5 bases, with 18 bases between them. Looking up the rest from reference TRBV11-2 and TRBJ2-2 gives the full variable domain: EAGVAQSPRYKIIEKRQSVAFWCNPISGHATLYWYQQILGQGPKLLIQFQNNGVVDDSQLPKDRFSAERLKGVDSTLKIQPAKLEDSAVYLCASSPIRDPGTGELFFGEGSRLTVL.

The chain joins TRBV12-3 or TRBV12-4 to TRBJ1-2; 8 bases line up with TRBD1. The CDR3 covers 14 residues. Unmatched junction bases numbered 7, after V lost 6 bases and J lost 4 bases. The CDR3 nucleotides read TGTGCCAGCAGAGGCGTGACAGGGGTCTATGGCTACACCTTC. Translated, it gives CASRGVTGVYGYTF.

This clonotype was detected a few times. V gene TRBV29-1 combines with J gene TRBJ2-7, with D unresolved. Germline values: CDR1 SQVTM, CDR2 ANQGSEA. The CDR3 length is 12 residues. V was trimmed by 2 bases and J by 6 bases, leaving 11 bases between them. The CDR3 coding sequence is TGCAGCGTTGAATTCCAGGCAGGCGAGCAGTACTTC. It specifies CSVEFQAGEQYF.

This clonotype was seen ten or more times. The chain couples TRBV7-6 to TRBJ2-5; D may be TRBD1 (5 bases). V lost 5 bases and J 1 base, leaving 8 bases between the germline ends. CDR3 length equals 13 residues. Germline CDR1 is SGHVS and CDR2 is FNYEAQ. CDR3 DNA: TGTGCCAGCAGCCTCCAGGGCCAAGAGACCCAGTACTTC. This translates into CASSLQGQETQYF. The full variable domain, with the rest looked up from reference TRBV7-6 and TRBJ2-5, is GAGVSQSPRYKVTKRGQDVALRCDPISGHVSLYWYRQALGQGPEFLTYFNYEAQQDKSGLPNDRFSAERPEGSISTLTIQRTEQRDSAMYRCASSLQGQETQYFGPGTRLLVL.

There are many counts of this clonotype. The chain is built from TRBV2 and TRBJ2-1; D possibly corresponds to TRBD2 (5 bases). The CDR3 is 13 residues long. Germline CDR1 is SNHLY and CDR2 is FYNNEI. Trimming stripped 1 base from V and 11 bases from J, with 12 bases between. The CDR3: CASSEGPLVKQFF. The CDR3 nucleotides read TGTGCCAGCAGTGAAGGGCCACTAGTGAAGCAGTTCTTC. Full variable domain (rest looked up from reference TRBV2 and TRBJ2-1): EPEVTQTPSHQVTQMGQEVILRCVPISNHLYFYWYRQILGQKVEFLVSFYNNEISEKSEIFDDQFSVERPDGSNFTLKIRSTKLEDSAMYFCASSEGPLVKQFFGPGTRLTVL.

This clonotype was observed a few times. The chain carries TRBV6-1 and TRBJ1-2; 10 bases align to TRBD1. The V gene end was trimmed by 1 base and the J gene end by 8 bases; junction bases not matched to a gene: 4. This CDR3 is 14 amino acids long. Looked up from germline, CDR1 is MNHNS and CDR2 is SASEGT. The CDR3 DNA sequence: TGTGCCAGCAGTGAAGGACAGGGGGCGCGGGGCTACACCTTC. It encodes CASSEGQGARGYTF.

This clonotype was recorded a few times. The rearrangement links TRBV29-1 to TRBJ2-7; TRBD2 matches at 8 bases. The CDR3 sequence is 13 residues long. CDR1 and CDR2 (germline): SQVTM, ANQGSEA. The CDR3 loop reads CSCSGASAGEQYF. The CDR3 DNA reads TGCAGTTGTAGCGGGGCGTCGGCGGGGGAGCAGTACTTC.

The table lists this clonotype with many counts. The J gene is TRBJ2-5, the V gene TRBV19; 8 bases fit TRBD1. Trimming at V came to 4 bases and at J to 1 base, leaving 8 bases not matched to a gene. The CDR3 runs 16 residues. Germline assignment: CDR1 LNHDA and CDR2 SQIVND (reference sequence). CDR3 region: CASSTGTGHSQETQYF. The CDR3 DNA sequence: TGTGCCAGTAGTACCGGGACAGGCCATAGCCAAGAGACCCAGTACTTC.